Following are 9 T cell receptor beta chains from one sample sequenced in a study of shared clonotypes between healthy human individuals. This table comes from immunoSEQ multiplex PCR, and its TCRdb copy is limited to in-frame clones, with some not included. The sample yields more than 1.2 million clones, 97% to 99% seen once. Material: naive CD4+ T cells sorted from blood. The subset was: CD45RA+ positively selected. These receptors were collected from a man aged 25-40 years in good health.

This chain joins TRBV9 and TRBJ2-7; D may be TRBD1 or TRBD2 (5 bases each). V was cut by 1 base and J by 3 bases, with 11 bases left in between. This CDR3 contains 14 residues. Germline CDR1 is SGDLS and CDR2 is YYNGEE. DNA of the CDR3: TGTGCCAGCAGCGTACGGGACCTTGACTACGAGCAGTACTTC. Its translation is CASSVRDLDYEQYF.

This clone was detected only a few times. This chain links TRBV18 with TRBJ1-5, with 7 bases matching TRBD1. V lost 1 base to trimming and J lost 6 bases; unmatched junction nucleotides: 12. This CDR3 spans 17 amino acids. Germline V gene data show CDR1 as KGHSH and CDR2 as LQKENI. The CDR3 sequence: CASSPLALDRVGQPQHF. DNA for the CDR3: TGTGCCAGCTCACCACTAGCCCTTGACAGGGTTGGTCAGCCCCAGCATTTT.

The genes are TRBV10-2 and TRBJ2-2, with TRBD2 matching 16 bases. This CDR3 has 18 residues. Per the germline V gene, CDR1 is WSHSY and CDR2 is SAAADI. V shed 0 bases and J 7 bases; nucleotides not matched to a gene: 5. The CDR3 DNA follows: TGCGCCAGCAGTGAGTCTGGGACTAGCGGGAGGGCCGGCGGGGAGCTGTTTTTT. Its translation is CASSESGTSGRAGGELFF.

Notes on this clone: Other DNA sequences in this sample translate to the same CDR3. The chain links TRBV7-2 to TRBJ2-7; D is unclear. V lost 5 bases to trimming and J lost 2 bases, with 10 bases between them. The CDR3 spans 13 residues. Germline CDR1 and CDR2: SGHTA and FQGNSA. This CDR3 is CASSLPGAYEQYF. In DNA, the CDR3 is TGTGCCAGCAGCCTGCCCGGAGCCTACGAGCAGTACTTC.

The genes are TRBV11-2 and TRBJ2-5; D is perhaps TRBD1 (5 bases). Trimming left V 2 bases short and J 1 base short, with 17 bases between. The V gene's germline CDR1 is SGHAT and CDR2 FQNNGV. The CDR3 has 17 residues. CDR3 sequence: CASSLRVWQGLQETQYF. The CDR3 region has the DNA TGTGCCAGCAGCTTAAGGGTTTGGCAGGGCCTCCAAGAGACCCAGTACTTC.

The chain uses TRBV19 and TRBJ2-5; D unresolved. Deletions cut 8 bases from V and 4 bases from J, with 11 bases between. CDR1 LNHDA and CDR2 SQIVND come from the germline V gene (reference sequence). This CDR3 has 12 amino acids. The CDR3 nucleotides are TGTGCCAGTCGCTCCCCGGGAGAGACCCAGTACTTC. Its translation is CASRSPGETQYF.

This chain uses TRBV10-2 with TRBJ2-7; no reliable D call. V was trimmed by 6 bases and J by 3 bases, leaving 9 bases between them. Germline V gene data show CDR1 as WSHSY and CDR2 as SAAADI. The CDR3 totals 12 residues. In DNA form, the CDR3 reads TGCGCCAGCAGCCTTACCCACTACGAGCAGTACTTC. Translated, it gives CASSLTHYEQYF.

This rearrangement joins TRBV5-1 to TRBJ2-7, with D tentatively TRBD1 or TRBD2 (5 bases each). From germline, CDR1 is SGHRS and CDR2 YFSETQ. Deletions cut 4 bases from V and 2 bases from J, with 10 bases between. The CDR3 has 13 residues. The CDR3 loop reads CASSGTTTYEQYF. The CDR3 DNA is TGCGCCAGCAGCGGGACGACGACCTACGAGCAGTACTTC.

The CDR3 spells CAIGTSEYNEQFF. Written as DNA, the CDR3 is TGCGCCATCGGGACTAGCGAATACAATGAGCAGTTCTTC. The chain employs TRBV10-1 and TRBJ2-1, with 10 bases fitting TRBD2. The CDR3 has 13 residues. With 10 bases clipped from V and 4 bases from J, the junction kept 4 bases outside the gene matches. The germline V gene has CDR1 WNHNN and CDR2 SYGVQD (reference sequence).